This T cell receptor beta chain emerged from a study of response to subunit inactivated influenza vaccine. Study-level points and caveats: Only a handful of new T cells, the authors suggested, are recruited with each seasonal influenza vaccination.

Germline lookup yields CDR1 SSHAT and CDR2 FNYEAQ (reference sequence). This CDR3 spans 13 amino acids. Using its own MiXCR run on the RT-PCR reads, TCRdb lists one record per CDR3 protein. The repertoire holds approximately 250,000 distinct CDR3 sequences, with roughly an eighth as singletons. This clonotype was recorded at least ten times. Its antigen is currently unknown. One end of the junction does not line up with germline, which may come from a read error. The chain has TRBV7-7 and TRBJ2-2, with a possible D match to TRBD2 (5 bases). Sequenced material: non-naive T cells sorted from PBMCs, taken roughly 15 days before vaccination. This sequence was found in a man in his fifties or sixties who received an inactivated influenza vaccine. CDR3 sequence: CASSYGRGGELFF. CDR3 DNA: TGTGCTAGCAGCTATGGACGGGGCGGGGAGCTGTTTTTT. Using reference TRBV7-7 and TRBJ2-2 for the parts outside the CDR3, the full variable domain is GAGVSQSPRYKVTKRGQDVTLRCDPISSHATLYWYQQALGQGPEFLTYFNYEAQPDKSGLPSDRFSAERPEGSISTLTIQRTEQRDSAMYRCASSYGRGGELFFGEGSRLTVL.